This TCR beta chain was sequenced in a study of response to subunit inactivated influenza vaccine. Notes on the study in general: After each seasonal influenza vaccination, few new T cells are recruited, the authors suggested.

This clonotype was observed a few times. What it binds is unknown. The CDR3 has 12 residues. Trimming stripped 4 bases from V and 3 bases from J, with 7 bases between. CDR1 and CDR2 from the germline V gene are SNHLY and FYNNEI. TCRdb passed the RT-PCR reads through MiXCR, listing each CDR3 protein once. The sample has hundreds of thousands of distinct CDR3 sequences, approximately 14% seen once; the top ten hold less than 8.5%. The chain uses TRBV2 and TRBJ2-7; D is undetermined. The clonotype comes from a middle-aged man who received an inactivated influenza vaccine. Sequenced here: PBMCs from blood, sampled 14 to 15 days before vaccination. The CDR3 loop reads CASSVLDYEQYF. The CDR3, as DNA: TGTGCCAGCAGTGTCCTAGACTACGAGCAGTACTTC.